This T cell receptor beta chain was sequenced for a study of T-cell reconstitution after alpha-beta-depleted transplantation in children. General study results and limits: About two months after transplant, alpha-beta T cells reportedly came from several hundred expanded graft clones. Newly produced T cells mostly provided counts and TCRbeta diversity after one year, as hyperexpanded clones declined.

Unique molecular identifiers were incorporated into the prepared TCRbeta library. TCRdb fed the PCR reads into MiXCR, producing one record per CDR3 protein. The sample has about 900,000 distinct CDR3 sequences, about 26% seen once. Points on this clonotype: Its target is not known.

Losses at the gene ends were 5 bases for V and 2 bases for J; bases not matched to a gene: 12. Germline V gives CDR1 DFQATT, CDR2 SNEGSKA (reference sequence). The CDR3 has 16 amino acids. This chain links TRBV20-1 with TRBJ2-1, with 7 bases that match TRBD1. The receptor was isolated from a boy under two years old who had a stem cell transplant for SCID, so the T cells may come from the graft donor. Sequences were derived from PBMCs, mostly from graft donor cells, sampled 360 days after TCRalphabeta/CD19-depleted stem cell transplant. The CDR3 here is CSASSLTGITYNEQFF. CDR3 DNA sequence: TGCAGTGCTTCGTCGTTGACAGGGATAACCTACAATGAGCAGTTCTTC.